Shown below are 19 T cell receptor beta chains from a single sample sequenced in a study of OX40 agonist ivuxolimab in advanced cancers. Libraries were prepared by immunoSEQ multiplex PCR; TCRdb keeps only in-frame clonotypes and omits some of them. The sample includes some 80,000 clones, 85% of them seen just once. The starting material was CD4+ or CD8+ T cells sorted from blood, obtained in a trial of the OX40 agonist ivuxolimab. These receptors were obtained from an adult with an advanced solid tumor such as melanoma, head and neck, liver or kidney cancer.

This clone was observed a handful of times. The chain employs TRBV10-3 and TRBJ2-7, with a tentative D call TRBD1 (6 bases). Trimming stripped 7 bases from V and 2 bases from J, with 9 bases between. CDR1 ENHRY and CDR2 SYGVKD come from the germline V gene. The CDR3 is 12 residues long. The CDR3 DNA reads as TGTGCCATCAAGGGGGACCCCTACGAGCAGTACTTC. Residues: CAIKGDPYEQYF.

The chain combines TRBV19 with TRBJ2-5, with a tentative D call TRBD2 (5 bases). This CDR3 contains 15 residues. Looked up from germline, CDR1 is LNHDA and CDR2 is SQIVND (reference sequence). With 3 bases removed from V and 0 bases from J, the gap between germline ends came to 11 bases. CDR3 residues: CASSIPGSYQETQYF. As DNA, the CDR3 is TGTGCCAGTAGTATCCCGGGATCGTACCAAGAGACCCAGTACTTC.

The V and J genes are TRBV7-7 and TRBJ1-1; TRBD1 agrees at 8 bases. The V gene's germline CDR1 is SSHAT and CDR2 FNYEAQ (reference sequence). V lost 4 bases to trimming and J lost 0 bases; unmatched junction nucleotides: 13. This CDR3 is 18 amino acids long. The CDR3 DNA follows: TGTGCCAGCAGCTCCGCAGGGGGCTTAAAACCGATGAACACTGAAGCTTTCTTT. It is translated as CASSSAGGLKPMNTEAFF.

This chain connects TRBV7-2 to TRBJ1-4; no clear D gene. Germline V gives CDR1 SGHTA, CDR2 FQGNSA. The CDR3 runs to 14 residues. Trimming cost V 5 bases and J 8 bases, with 15 bases left between them. The CDR3, as DNA: TGTGCCAGCAGCCTAGACGGCAGAAGGGAAAAACTGTTTTTT. Translating it yields CASSLDGRREKLFF. Using reference TRBV7-2 and TRBJ1-4 for the parts outside the CDR3, the full variable domain is GAGVSQSPSNKVTEKGKDVELRCDPISGHTALYWYRQSLGQGLEFLIYFQGNSAPDKSGLPSDRFSAERTGGSVSTLTIQRTQQEDSAVYLCASSLDGRREKLFFGSGTQLSVL.

The chain has TRBV11-2 and TRBJ1-5; D is unresolved. In germline, CDR1 is SGHAT, CDR2 FQNNGV. V gave up 1 base and J gave up 6 bases, with 7 bases separating them. CDR3 length: 13 residues. The CDR3, as DNA: TGTGCCAGCAGCTTAGCGTTTAGTCAGCCCCAGCATTTT. Amino acid sequence: CASSLAFSQPQHF. Full variable domain (outside the CDR3, taken from reference TRBV11-2 and TRBJ1-5): EAGVAQSPRYKIIEKRQSVAFWCNPISGHATLYWYQQILGQGPKLLIQFQNNGVVDDSQLPKDRFSAERLKGVDSTLKIQPAKLEDSAVYLCASSLAFSQPQHFGDGTRLSIL.

V gene TRBV28 combines with J gene TRBJ2-1; D is ambiguous. Per the germline V gene, CDR1 is MDHEN and CDR2 is SYDVKM. Trimming removed 3 bases at V and 7 bases at J, with 7 bases between. This CDR3 spans 12 amino acids. The CDR3 region is CASSLISNEQFF. CDR3 DNA: TGTGCCAGCAGTTTGATATCGAATGAGCAGTTCTTC.

J is TRBJ2-5 and V is TRBV4-1; no clear D. The CDR3 spans 13 residues. Germline V gene data show CDR1 as MGHRA and CDR2 as YSYEKL. Trimming cost V 5 bases and J 5 bases, with 12 bases left between them. The CDR3 here is CASSSQFRETQYF. Here the CDR3 DNA reads TGCGCCAGCAGCTCCCAGTTCAGGGAGACCCAGTACTTC.

The V gene is TRBV6-5, the J gene TRBJ1-2, with 7 bases fitting TRBD1. V gave up 2 bases and J gave up 2 bases; unmatched junction bases: 5. There are 15 residues in the CDR3. The germline gives CDR1 MNHEY, CDR2 SVGAGI. The CDR3 is CASSYNQGGNYGYTF. The CDR3, as DNA: TGTGCCAGCAGTTACAATCAGGGGGGGAACTATGGCTACACCTTC.

The genes are TRBV7-2 and TRBJ1-5, with TRBD1 matching 7 bases. V lost 2 bases, J lost 7 bases, and 5 bases stayed unmatched. The germline V gene encodes CDR1 SGHTA and CDR2 FQGNSA. CDR3 length: 14 residues. The CDR3 is CASSLRQGMQPQHF. CDR3 nucleotides: TGTGCCAGCAGCTTAAGACAGGGCATGCAGCCCCAGCATTTT.

The chain uses TRBV5-6 and TRBJ1-1, with 8 positions matching TRBD1. Per the germline V gene, CDR1 is SGHDT and CDR2 is YYEEEE. This CDR3 contains 15 residues. The V gene end was trimmed by 4 bases and the J gene end by 2 bases; junction bases not matched to a gene: 7. This CDR3 is CASSRGQGLNTEAFF. The CDR3 coding sequence is TGTGCCAGCAGCAGAGGACAGGGCCTTAACACTGAAGCTTTCTTT.

The genes are TRBV7-9 and TRBJ2-7; D might be TRBD1 or TRBD2, each matching 7 bases. This CDR3 is 15 amino acids long. Trimming left V 5 bases short and J 2 bases short, with 16 bases between. The V gene's germline CDR1 is SEHNR and CDR2 FQNEAQ (reference sequence). In DNA form, the CDR3 reads TGTGCCAGCAGCAGAAGGGACAGCGGGGCCTACGAGCAGTACTTC. Encoded protein: CASSRRDSGAYEQYF.

The V gene is TRBV30, the J gene TRBJ2-7, with D tentatively TRBD2 (6 bases). This CDR3 is 11 amino acids long. V was trimmed by 2 bases and J by 4 bases, leaving 6 bases between them. The germline V gene encodes CDR1 GTSNPN and CDR2 SVGIG (reference sequence). CDR3 nucleotide sequence: TGTGCCTGGAGTCGGGGGTACGAGCAGTACTTC. This sequence encodes CAWSRGYEQYF. The variable domain in full, with the rest retrieved from reference TRBV30 and TRBJ2-7, is SQTIHQWPATLVQPVGSPLSLECTVEGTSNPNLYWYRQAAGRGLQLLFYSVGIGQISSEVPQNLSASRPQDRQFILSSKKLLLSDSGFYLCAWSRGYEQYFGPGTRLTVT.

The gene calls are TRBV7-3 and TRBJ1-1; D is possibly TRBD1 (5 bases). The V end lost 5 bases, the J end lost 7 bases, and 8 bases lay between the germline ends. CDR3 size: 11 residues. Germline V gene data show CDR1 as SGHTA and CDR2 as FQGTGA. The CDR3 DNA follows: TGTGCCAGCAGCGAAACAGGTGAAGCTTTCTTT. Its translation is CASSETGEAFF.

This clone has a single count. Written as DNA, the CDR3 is TGTGCCAGCAGCCGAGGACCCGCCGGGGAGCTGTTTTTT. It yields the protein CASSRGPAGELFF. V and J are TRBV5-5 and TRBJ2-2; D gene unclear. Trimming took off 4 bases at V and 6 bases at J, with 10 bases between the two ends. Germline CDR1 SGHKS, CDR2 YYEKEE (reference sequence). This CDR3 has 13 residues.

The rearrangement uses TRBV5-8 and TRBJ1-1, with no clear D. V was shortened by 3 bases and J by 9 bases, with 9 bases between the two germline ends. This CDR3 is built from 11 residues. Germline V gene sequence: CDR1 SGHTS, CDR2 YDEGEE. CDR3 sequence: CASSYLGKAFF. CDR3 DNA sequence: TGTGCCAGCAGCTACCTAGGGAAAGCTTTCTTT.

This chain connects TRBV7-3 to TRBJ2-1, with TRBD2 identical over 9 bases. The CDR3 runs 15 residues. V shed 8 bases and J 6 bases; nucleotides not matched to a gene: 11. Looked up from germline, CDR1 is SGHTA and CDR2 is FQGTGA. CDR3 bases: TGTGCCAGCGAGCCAGCGGGGGGCCTGGGCAATGAGCAGTTCTTC. Its translation: CASEPAGGLGNEQFF.

The V gene is TRBV7-2, the J gene TRBJ2-7; weak D call: TRBD2 (5 bases). This CDR3 comprises 13 residues. Germline V gene data show CDR1 as SGHTA and CDR2 as FQGNSA. Trimming shortened V by 5 bases and J by 7 bases, and 15 bases separated the two germline ends. CDR3 bases: TGTGCCAGCAGCGTGGCCCCTGAGCGGGAGCAGTACTTC. It specifies CASSVAPEREQYF.

Turning to this clone: The sample has other DNA sequences that encode this CDR3 too. This chain uses TRBV2 with TRBJ2-7; D is undetermined. V was trimmed by 6 bases and J by 0 bases, leaving 15 bases between them. Germline V gene data show CDR1 as SNHLY and CDR2 as FYNNEI. The CDR3 spans 15 residues. The CDR3 coding sequence is TGTGCCAGCAGCCCCAGGTTCCTATCCTCCTACGAGCAGTACTTC. Its protein is CASSPRFLSSYEQYF.

This chain connects TRBV9 to TRBJ2-3, with 7 nucleotides matching TRBD1. The CDR3 spans 15 residues. V lost 0 bases, J lost 2 bases, and 3 bases stayed unmatched. Germline V CDR1 and CDR2: SGDLS, YYNGEE. The CDR3 nucleotides read TGTGCCAGCAGCGTAGTGGACAGGCACACAGATACGCAGTATTTT. This gives the protein CASSVVDRHTDTQYF.